The source of this T cell receptor (beta chain) is a study of T cell changes during pregnancy in multiple sclerosis. Generated by immunoSEQ multiplex PCR, the TCRdb table keeps only in-frame clones and is missing some. The sample has 55,000 to 75,000 clones, over 85% seen once. Source: CD8+ T cells from peripheral blood mononuclear cells, taken in the second trimester of pregnancy. This sequence originates from a female donor with multiple sclerosis, enrolled in a pregnancy study.

The CDR3 spells CASSSVATVSGEQFF. Here the CDR3 DNA reads TGTGCCAGCAGCTCAGTGGCGACTGTCTCCGGTGAGCAGTTCTTC. V is TRBV7-9 and J is TRBJ2-1; no firm D call. This CDR3 is 15 amino acids long. CDR1 is SEHNR and CDR2 is FQNEAQ in the germline V gene (reference sequence). The V end was cut by 4 bases, the J end by 9 bases, with 19 bases between.